This record covers a single T cell receptor (beta chain). Profiling relied on immunoSEQ multiplex PCR, and the TCRdb table lists in-frame clones only, not all of them. Of under 40,000 clones in the sample, 75% to 90% were seen once. Unmatched junction bases numbered 7, after V lost 0 bases and J lost 4 bases. The CDR3 length is 16 residues. CDR1 and CDR2 from the germline V gene are LGHNA and YSLEER. The data stem from a study of T cell changes during pregnancy in multiple sclerosis. The chain has TRBV4-3 and TRBJ1-2; 8 nucleotides agree with TRBD1. The specimen was CD8+ T cells from peripheral blood mononuclear cells, collected after pregnancy. The sequence came from a female donor with multiple sclerosis, enrolled in a pregnancy study. CDR3 nucleotide sequence: TGCGCCAGCAGCCAAGATCCGGGACAGGATCCCTATGGCTACACCTTC. It encodes CASSQDPGQDPYGYTF.